This section outlines one TCR beta chain sequence together with its context. What it recognizes is unknown. Produced via immunoSEQ multiplex PCR; TCRdb's table is partial and in-frame only. The data show fewer than 40,000 clones, 75% to 90% seen once. This entry is derived from a study of somatic mutations in cytotoxic T cells in rheumatoid arthritis. Study-wide points: CD8+ clonality rose with age in rheumatoid arthritis patients, not healthy controls. Researchers did not know the antigen targets of the expanded CD8+ clones.

This CDR3 has 14 residues. The J segment lost 0 bases and the V segment lost 4 bases, leaving 5 bases of the junction unmatched. CDR1 is GTSNPN and CDR2 is SVGIG in the germline V gene (reference sequence). The chain links TRBV30 to TRBJ2-7; 8 positions agree with TRBD1. The sequencing input was CD8+ T cells sorted from blood. The TCR sequence derives from an adult with rheumatoid arthritis. The CDR3 region is CAWNPTGGSYEQYF. CDR3 DNA sequence: TGTGCCTGGAACCCCACAGGGGGCTCCTACGAGCAGTACTTC.